This TCR beta chain was retrieved from a study of cytomegalovirus exposure and HLA in healthy donors. Study information: Prior work identified more than 90 million unique TCR beta sequences in about 179 million T cells. Study-level points and caveats: Analyses of presence/absence relied on an assumption of roughly uniform sequencing depth across donors. When analyzed later, a missense DCLRE1C variant was found to be linked to TCR beta V- and J-gene trimming.

CDR3 size: 16 residues. Deletions cut 8 bases from V and 3 bases from J, with 20 bases between. Germline V gene lookup returns CDR1 MNHEY and CDR2 SMNVEV (reference sequence). The PCR had 60 Vbeta and 13 Jbeta primers. Clones were read by immunoSEQ multiplex PCR, and TCRdb kept only the in-frame ones, dropping some. Of more than 95,000 clones in the sample, approximately 78% were seen once. In its sample, this clone was seen once. Its matching antigen is unknown. Sequencing input: PBMCs. The TCR was taken from a woman aged 25-40 years in good health and CMV-seronegative. The chain has TRBV27 and TRBJ1-5; a weak D match, TRBD1 (6 bases). The DNA for the CDR3 is TGTGCCAGCTGGGACATAAGGGGGGGTGCCAATCAGCCCCAGCATTTT. Protein product: CASWDIRGGANQPQHF.